The rows below give T cell receptor beta chains drawn from one sample of a study of response to subunit inactivated influenza vaccine. TCRdb analysed the RT-PCR reads with MiXCR anew, one entry per CDR3 protein. This sample has around 570,000 distinct CDR3 sequences, with around 11% found just once. The same sample was also used in a study of T cells expressing NK-cell markers.

The specimen was PBMCs from blood, collected on the day of vaccination. The receptors stem from a man in his forties or fifties who received an inactivated influenza vaccine. Each CDR3 is given with its conserved first and last residue. Fields, in order: V gene, clone size, J gene, D gene, CDR3 DNA, CDR3 protein. The D gene is left open where the match is weak. Clone sizes are given selectively: once, few, many, or a class where the clone is expanded.

v_call: TRBV11-2
clone_size: -
j_call: TRBJ2-5
d_call: TRBD2
cdr3_nt: TGTGCCAGCAGCTTCACCCATCTAGCGGGGGGGCAAGAGACCCAGTACTTC
cdr3_aa: CASSFTHLAGGQETQYF

v_call: TRBV2
clone_size: few
j_call: TRBJ2-5
d_call: TRBD2
cdr3_nt: TGTGCCAGCAGTGGAACCGGGACTAGCGGGGGACGACCAGAGACCCAGTACTTC
cdr3_aa: CASSGTGTSGGRPETQYF

v_call: TRBV2
clone_size: few
j_call: TRBJ1-6
d_call: -
cdr3_nt: TGTGCCAGCAGTGGGTCCGGAGACGAACCCCTCCACTTT
cdr3_aa: CASSGSGDEPLHF

v_call: TRBV6-2/TRBV6-3
clone_size: once
j_call: TRBJ2-3
d_call: TRBD2
cdr3_nt: TGTGCCAGCAGAACTCCCCGGCTAGCGGTCAGCACAGATACGCAGTATTTT
cdr3_aa: CASRTPRLAVSTDTQYF

v_call: TRBV12-3/TRBV12-4
clone_size: -
j_call: TRBJ2-7
d_call: TRBD1
cdr3_nt: TGTGCCAGCAGCCCGACAGGGGACGAGCAGTACTTC
cdr3_aa: CASSPTGDEQYF

v_call: TRBV20-1
clone_size: -
j_call: TRBJ2-7
d_call: TRBD2
cdr3_nt: TGCAGTGCTTCTTCAGCGGGAGGGTCGAGGAACGAGCAGTACTTC
cdr3_aa: CSASSAGGSRNEQYF

v_call: TRBV5-1
clone_size: few
j_call: TRBJ1-1
d_call: -
cdr3_nt: TGCGCCAGCAGCTTGGGGCCTCGGGGTCCGAACACTGAAGCTTTCTTT
cdr3_aa: CASSLGPRGPNTEAFF

v_call: TRBV4-1
clone_size: -
j_call: TRBJ2-1
d_call: TRBD1
cdr3_nt: TGCGCCAGCAGCCCCGAGGACAGGGGAAGATTGAGCTCCTACAATGAGCAGTTCTTC
cdr3_aa: CASSPEDRGRLSSYNEQFF

v_call: TRBV10-3
clone_size: -
j_call: TRBJ2-3
d_call: -
cdr3_nt: TGTGCCATCAGTGAGAGGGGAAGGGTAGCAGATACGCAGTATTTT
cdr3_aa: CAISERGRVADTQYF

v_call: TRBV15
clone_size: -
j_call: TRBJ2-5
d_call: -
cdr3_nt: TGTGCCACCAGCAGAGAAGGGAGGAAGGAGACCCAGTACTTC
cdr3_aa: CATSREGRKETQYF

v_call: TRBV6-1
clone_size: -
j_call: TRBJ1-1
d_call: -
cdr3_nt: TGTGCCAGCAGGGGGGGGATGAACACTGAAGCTTTCTTT
cdr3_aa: CASRGGMNTEAFF

v_call: TRBV9
clone_size: -
j_call: TRBJ2-3
d_call: -
cdr3_nt: TGTGCCAGCAGCCGTAGTGGTAGATACACAGATACGCAGTATTTT
cdr3_aa: CASSRSGRYTDTQYF

v_call: TRBV7-9
clone_size: -
j_call: TRBJ2-7
d_call: -
cdr3_nt: TGTGCCAGCACCCGAGGATCATCCTACGAGCAGTACTTC
cdr3_aa: CASTRGSSYEQYF

v_call: TRBV18
clone_size: few
j_call: TRBJ2-1
d_call: TRBD2
cdr3_nt: TGTGCCAGCTCACCACCCTCCCTAGCGGGCTACAATGAGCAGTTCTTC
cdr3_aa: CASSPPSLAGYNEQFF

v_call: TRBV15
clone_size: few
j_call: TRBJ2-1
d_call: -
cdr3_nt: TGTGCCACCAGCCGTCCGGAGCAGTGGGATGAGCAGTTCTTC
cdr3_aa: CATSRPEQWDEQFF

v_call: TRBV7-8
clone_size: many
j_call: TRBJ2-7
d_call: TRBD2
cdr3_nt: TGTGCCAGCAGCTTAGTCGGGGGGGCTTACGAGCAGTACTTC
cdr3_aa: CASSLVGGAYEQYF

v_call: TRBV5-1
clone_size: -
j_call: TRBJ1-4
d_call: TRBD1
cdr3_nt: TGCGCCAGCAGCTTGGCGCCAGGGGGTCCAACTAATGAAAAACTGTTTTTT
cdr3_aa: CASSLAPGGPTNEKLFF

v_call: TRBV20-1
clone_size: -
j_call: TRBJ1-5
d_call: TRBD1
cdr3_nt: TGCAGTGCACGGGGACAGGGGGTTCGTCAGCCCCAGCATTTT
cdr3_aa: CSARGQGVRQPQHF

v_call: TRBV7-8
clone_size: few
j_call: TRBJ1-1
d_call: -
cdr3_nt: TGTGCCAGCAGCCCGCAAACCAGTATGAACACTGAAGCTTTCTTT
cdr3_aa: CASSPQTSMNTEAFF

v_call: TRBV11-3
clone_size: many
j_call: TRBJ2-1
d_call: -
cdr3_nt: TGTGCCAGCAGCTTGACCTCAGGGGAAAATGAGCAGTTCTTC
cdr3_aa: CASSLTSGENEQFF

v_call: TRBV7-6
clone_size: -
j_call: TRBJ2-5
d_call: -
cdr3_nt: TGTGCCAGCAGCTTAGCTTCCACGAAAGAGACCCAGTACTTC
cdr3_aa: CASSLASTKETQYF

v_call: TRBV10-3
clone_size: -
j_call: TRBJ2-3
d_call: TRBD1
cdr3_nt: TGTGCCGTCAAGAACAGGGGGCTTTCAGATACGCAGTATTTT
cdr3_aa: CAVKNRGLSDTQYF

v_call: TRBV5-5
clone_size: few
j_call: TRBJ1-5
d_call: -
cdr3_nt: TGTGCCAGCGCACGGGACGATAGCAATCAGCCCCAGCATTTT
cdr3_aa: CASARDDSNQPQHF

v_call: TRBV7-2
clone_size: once
j_call: TRBJ2-7
d_call: -
cdr3_nt: TGTGCCAGCAGCTTAAATGGGTCACCACGAGGCGAGCAGTACTTC
cdr3_aa: CASSLNGSPRGEQYF

v_call: TRBV6-5
clone_size: -
j_call: TRBJ2-3
d_call: -
cdr3_nt: TGTGCCAGCAGTTACATGGCGGGCACGGTCACAGATACGCAGTATTTT
cdr3_aa: CASSYMAGTVTDTQYF

v_call: TRBV5-5
clone_size: few
j_call: TRBJ2-1
d_call: -
cdr3_nt: TGTGCCAGCAGCTTGGCGAGTAGCGGTACCTACAATGAGCAGTTCTTC
cdr3_aa: CASSLASSGTYNEQFF

v_call: TRBV12-3/TRBV12-4
clone_size: -
j_call: TRBJ2-1
d_call: TRBD2
cdr3_nt: TGTGCCAGCGGCCGGACTAGCTACAATGAGCAGTTCTTC
cdr3_aa: CASGRTSYNEQFF